This T cell receptor beta chain was sequenced for a study of T cell responses to AZD1222 COVID-19 vaccine. General observations from the study: Sampled repertoires all dated from after the peak T cell response. Across the whole spike, CD4 TCRs peaked at regions 160-218 and 743-854.

Sequencing used immunoSEQ multiplex PCR; TCRdb keeps in-frame clones, though not all of them. Here the sample spans 150,000 to 200,000 clones, more than 85% being singletons. A word on this clone: Its target is not known.

Germline lookup yields CDR1 SNHLY and CDR2 FYNNEI. The V gene lost 3 bases and the J gene lost 0 bases, with 8 bases spanning the gap. The CDR3 is 14 residues long. V is TRBV2 and J is TRBJ1-2; D might be TRBD1 (6 bases). The material was peripheral blood, obtained 28 days after the second AZD1222 dose. This TCR came from an adult who received the AZD1222 COVID-19 vaccine. CDR3 bases: TGTGCCAGCAGTGACAGGGGAGCTAACTATGGCTACACCTTC. This encodes CASSDRGANYGYTF.